This T cell receptor beta chain emerged from a study of control samples from healthy donors and cancer patients. The table lists this clone with a count of one. Method: immunoSEQ multiplex PCR; TCRdb's copy keeps in-frame clones and lacks some. Of tens of thousands of clones in the sample, roughly 90% are singletons; the top ten hold around 3.8%. CDR3 length: 14 amino acids. V was trimmed by 1 base and J by 2 bases, leaving 9 bases between them. The germline V gene has CDR1 SNHLY and CDR2 FYNNEI. Sequencing input: blood. The gene calls are TRBV2 and TRBJ2-7; D is unresolved. The receptor was derived from a woman aged 45-59 years in good health. CDR3 protein: CASSEEELTYEQYF. DNA of the CDR3: TGTGCCAGCAGTGAAGAGGAGTTAACCTACGAGCAGTACTTC.